The present entry profiles one T cell receptor (beta chain) with its context. Its matching antigen is unknown. The CDR3 carries no conserved terminal phenylalanine or tryptophan, so it likely arises from a read error. These data belong to a study of vaccination and CD4 T cells after COVID-19. Germline CDR1 LNHNV, CDR2 YYDKDF (reference sequence). The V segment lost 5 bases and the J segment 4 bases; nucleotides outside the gene matches: 6. The CDR3 is 14 residues long. Regarding the study as a whole: Convalescent patients displayed a median roughly 90% of reactive clones emerging only post-vaccination.

Cultured CD4+ T-cell DNA underwent Oncomine TCR Beta short-read sequencing. TCRdb processed the PCR reads anew with MiXCR; each CDR3 protein has one entry. The table records about 6,800 distinct CDR3 sequences, around three fifths of them present only once. Indicated treatment: approximately 10-day PBMC culture with coronavirus spike peptide pools or control peptides (ViraFEST assay). From the unexposed donor, CD4+ T cells were collected ahead of the COVID-19 pandemic (2011-2018). Once peptide pools had expanded antigen-specific T cells, ViraFEST sequenced TCRs. The chain uses TRBV15 and TRBJ2-5; 8 positions match TRBD2. The sequence came from a human donor in good health. The sequencing sample was made of CD4+ T cells from blood, cultured in vitro. The DNA for the CDR3 is TGTGCCACCAGCTCGGGGGGGGCAGGAGAGACCCAGTACTCC. Translating it yields CATSSGGAGETQYS.